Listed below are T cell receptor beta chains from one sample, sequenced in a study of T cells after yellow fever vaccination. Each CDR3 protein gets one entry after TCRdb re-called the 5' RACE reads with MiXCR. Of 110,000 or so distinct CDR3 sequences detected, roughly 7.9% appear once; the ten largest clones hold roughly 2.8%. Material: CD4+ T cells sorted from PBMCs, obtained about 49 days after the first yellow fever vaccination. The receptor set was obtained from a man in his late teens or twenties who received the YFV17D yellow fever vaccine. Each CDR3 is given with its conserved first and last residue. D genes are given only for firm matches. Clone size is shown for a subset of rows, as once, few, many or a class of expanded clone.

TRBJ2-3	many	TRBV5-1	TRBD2	TGCGCCAGCAGCCCAGGGACTAGCGGGGGGGCCGTAGATACGCAGTATTTT	CASSPGTSGGAVDTQYF
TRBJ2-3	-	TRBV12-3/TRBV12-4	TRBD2	TGTACCATCAGTTTAGCGCTTAGGAGCGGGGGAGGCACAGATACGCAGTATTTT	CTISLALRSGGGTDTQYF
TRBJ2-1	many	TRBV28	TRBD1	TGTGCCAGCAGTTCGACCGGGACAGGGTTTTATGAGCAGTTCTTC	CASSSTGTGFYEQFF
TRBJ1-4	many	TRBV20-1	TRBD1	TGCAGTGCTAGAGATAGACAGGGGAACGGAAAACTGTTTTTT	CSARDRQGNGKLFF
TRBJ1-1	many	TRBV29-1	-	TGCAGCGTTGAGTCGACAGGTCGATCGGCTGAAGCTTTCTTT	CSVESTGRSAEAFF
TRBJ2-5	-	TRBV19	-	TGTGCCAGTAGTATATCCGACCGGAGGGAGACCCAGTACTTC	CASSISDRRETQYF
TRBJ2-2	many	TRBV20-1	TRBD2	TGCAGTGCTATAAGGCCTAGCGGGGGGTACGGGGAGCTGTTTTTT	CSAIRPSGGYGELFF
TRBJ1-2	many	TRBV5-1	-	TGCGCCAGCAGCCGCGACACAACCAACTATGGCTACACCTTC	CASSRDTTNYGYTF
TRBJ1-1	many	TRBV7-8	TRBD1	TGTGCCAGCAGCACGCAGGGGGCAGTCACTGAAGCTTTCTTT	CASSTQGAVTEAFF
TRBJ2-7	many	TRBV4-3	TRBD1	TGCGCCAGCAGCCAATACGGTCCGGGACAGGGGACCCACGAGCAGTACTTC	CASSQYGPGQGTHEQYF
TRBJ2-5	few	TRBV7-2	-	TGTGCCAGCAGCCCCTCCGGGGCGCAAGAGACCCAGTACTTC	CASSPSGAQETQYF
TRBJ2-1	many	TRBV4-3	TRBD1	TGCGCCAGCAGCCAAGGGGCGACAGGGGGCTACTACAATGAGCAGTTCTTC	CASSQGATGGYYNEQFF
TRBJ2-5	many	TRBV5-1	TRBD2	TGCGCCAGCAGCAAACGACTCGGCCTAGCGGATCAAGAGACCCAGTACTTC	CASSKRLGLADQETQYF
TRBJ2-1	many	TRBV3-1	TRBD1	TGTGCCAGCAGCCAAGATATCGCGCCGGGACAGGGAGACAATGAGCAGTTCTTC	CASSQDIAPGQGDNEQFF
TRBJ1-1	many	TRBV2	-	TGTGCCAGCAGTGAGGGGTTCGGGAGCACTGAAGCTTTCTTT	CASSEGFGSTEAFF
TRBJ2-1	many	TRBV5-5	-	TGTGCCAGCAGCTTCGAGGGGGACTTTCTCTACAATGAGCAGTTCTTC	CASSFEGDFLYNEQFF
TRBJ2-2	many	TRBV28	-	TGTGCCAGCAGTTTTGTTGAGGAGCTGTTTTTT	CASSFVEELFF
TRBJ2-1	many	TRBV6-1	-	TGTGCCAGCAGTGGAAACCGAAGGGGCTCCTACAATGAGCAGTTCTTC	CASSGNRRGSYNEQFF
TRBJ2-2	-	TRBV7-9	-	TGTGCCAGCAGCCCCCCCAGCGTAGGCACCGGGGAGCTGTTTTTT	CASSPPSVGTGELFF
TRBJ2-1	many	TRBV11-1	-	TGTGCCAGCAGCTCCCGGAGCCTCGGGGTCTACAATGAGCAGTTCTTC	CASSSRSLGVYNEQFF
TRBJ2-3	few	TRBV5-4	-	TGTGCCAGCAGCCGCCACACGAGGAGCACAGATACGCAGTATTTT	CASSRHTRSTDTQYF
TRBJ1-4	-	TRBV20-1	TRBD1	TGCAGTGCTAGAGACAGGGGGGCGGGTGAAAAACTGTTTTTT	CSARDRGAGEKLFF
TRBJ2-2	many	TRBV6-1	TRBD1	TGTGCCAGCAGCTCCGGGACAGGGGGAAGAACCGGGGAGCTGTTTTTT	CASSSGTGGRTGELFF
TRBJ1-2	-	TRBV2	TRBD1	TGTGCCAGCAGTGAACAGGGGGCCGGTGGCTACACCTTC	CASSEQGAGGYTF
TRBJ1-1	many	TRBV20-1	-	TGCAGTGCTGCAGGGAACACTGAAGCTTTCTTT	CSAAGNTEAFF
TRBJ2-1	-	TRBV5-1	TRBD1	TGCGCCAGCAACACCCGGGACAGGGGGCCTGTCGGAAATGAGCAGTTCTTC	CASNTRDRGPVGNEQFF
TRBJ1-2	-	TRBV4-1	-	TGCGCCAGCAGCCAAGAAAGTCAGCTCCTCTATGGCTACACCTTC	CASSQESQLLYGYTF
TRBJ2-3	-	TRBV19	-	TGTGCCAGTAGTATAGGGGACTCAGATACGCAGTATTTT	CASSIGDSDTQYF
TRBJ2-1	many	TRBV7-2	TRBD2	TGTGCCAGCAGCCCCCGGTCGGGGGGGTACAATGAGCAGTTCTTC	CASSPRSGGYNEQFF
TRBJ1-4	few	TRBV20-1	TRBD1	TGCAGTGCCACGAATCCCGGGACAGGGGTTGAAAAACTGTTTTTT	CSATNPGTGVEKLFF
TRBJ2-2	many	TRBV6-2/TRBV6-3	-	TGTGCCAGCACCCTCCAGGCAGGGAAGAACACCGGGGAGCTGTTTTTT	CASTLQAGKNTGELFF
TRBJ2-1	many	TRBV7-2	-	TGTGCCAGCAGCTTCCGAGGGGGAGGATTCAATGAGCAGTTCTTC	CASSFRGGGFNEQFF
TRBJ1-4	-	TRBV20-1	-	TGCAGTGCTAGAACTTTCTCGGGCGCTAATGAAAAACTGTTTTTT	CSARTFSGANEKLFF
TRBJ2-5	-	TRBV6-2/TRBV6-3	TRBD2	TGTGCCAGCAGGGGACTAGCGGGGATGATGACCCAGTACTTC	CASRGLAGMMTQYF
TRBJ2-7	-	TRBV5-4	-	TGTGCCAGCAGCTTTGAAAACTACGAGCAGTACTTC	CASSFENYEQYF
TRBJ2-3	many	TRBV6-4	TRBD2	TGTGCCAGCAGTCGGACTAGCGGGGGGGTGACAGATACGCAGTATTTT	CASSRTSGGVTDTQYF
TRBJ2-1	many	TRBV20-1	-	TGCAGTGGCGTAGGGCAGGCAATCGATGAGCAGTTCTTC	CSGVGQAIDEQFF
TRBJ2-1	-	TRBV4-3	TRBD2	TGCGCCAGCAGCCAAGAAATCGCTAGCGGGACATACAATGAGCAGTTCTTC	CASSQEIASGTYNEQFF
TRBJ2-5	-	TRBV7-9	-	TGTGCCAGCAGCGACGCGGGGCCCGGGGAGACCCAGTACTTC	CASSDAGPGETQYF
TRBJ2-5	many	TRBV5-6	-	TGTGCCAGCAGCCTACAGGGTCAAGAGACCCAGTACTTC	CASSLQGQETQYF
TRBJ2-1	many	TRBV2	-	TGTGCCAGCCCTGGGAAGCGCCTGAGCTCCTACAATGAGCAGTTCTTC	CASPGKRLSSYNEQFF
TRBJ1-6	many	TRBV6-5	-	TGTGCCAGCATCCTCGCGGACGGAAGCTCCTATAATTCACCCCTCCACTTT	CASILADGSSYNSPLHF
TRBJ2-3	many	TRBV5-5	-	TGTGCCAGCAGCTTGGCCGAGGGGGGGCATTTGGATACGCAGTATTTT	CASSLAEGGHLDTQYF
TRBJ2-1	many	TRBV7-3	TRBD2	TGTGCCAGCAGCCCCCTAGCGGGGGTGAAGCAGTTCTTC	CASSPLAGVKQFF
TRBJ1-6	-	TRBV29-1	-	TGCAGCGTTCAGGCGCGGTATAATTCACCCCTCCACTTT	CSVQARYNSPLHF
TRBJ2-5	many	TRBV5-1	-	TGCGCCAGCAGCTTGGGACAGTCCACGGAGAAAGAGACCCAGTACTTC	CASSLGQSTEKETQYF
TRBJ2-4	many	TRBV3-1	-	TGTGCCAGCAGCCATTCAGCGAACATTCAGTACTTC	CASSHSANIQYF
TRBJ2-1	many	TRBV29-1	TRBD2	TGCAGCCTTGAACAAGTAGCGGGGGCCTGGAGCTTC	CSLEQVAGAWSF
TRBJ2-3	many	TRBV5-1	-	TGCGCCAGCCGATACACAGATACGCAGTATTTT	CASRYTDTQYF
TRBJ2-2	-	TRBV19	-	TGTGCCGGGGGCCACACCGGGGAGCTGTTTTTT	CAGGHTGELFF
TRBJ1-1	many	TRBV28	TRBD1	TGTGCCAGCAGTTCGACAGGGCTGAACACTGAAGCTTTCTTT	CASSSTGLNTEAFF
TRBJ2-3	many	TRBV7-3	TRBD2	TGTGCCAGCAGCTTATTGGGCGGGGGGAACACAGATACGCAGTATTTT	CASSLLGGGNTDTQYF
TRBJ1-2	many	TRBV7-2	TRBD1	TGTGCCAGCAGCCGGGGACAGGGTCAGGGCTACACCTTC	CASSRGQGQGYTF
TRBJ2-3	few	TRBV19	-	TGTGCCAGTACCCTAGACAGTACCACAGATACGCAGTATTTT	CASTLDSTTDTQYF
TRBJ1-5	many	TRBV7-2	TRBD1	TGTGCCAGCAGCTGGGGACAGGAGATCAATCAGCCCCAGCATTTT	CASSWGQEINQPQHF
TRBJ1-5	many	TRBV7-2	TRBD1	TGTGCCAGCAGCCTACAGGGACAGGGGAACGGTCAGCCCCAGCATTTT	CASSLQGQGNGQPQHF
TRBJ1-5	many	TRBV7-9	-	TGTGCCAGCAGTCCAGGGAATCAGCCCCAGCATTTT	CASSPGNQPQHF
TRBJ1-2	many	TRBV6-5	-	TGTGCCAGCAGTCGTGAGGGGCGAGGTGTTAGTGGCTACACCTTC	CASSREGRGVSGYTF
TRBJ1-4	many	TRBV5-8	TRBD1	TGTGCCAGCAGCCCTCGACAGGGGGGAAGGAGCGAAAAACTGTTTTTT	CASSPRQGGRSEKLFF
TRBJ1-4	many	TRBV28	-	TGTGCCAGCAGGGGCAATGGTGGAAAACTGTTTTTT	CASRGNGGKLFF